This T cell receptor beta chain was sequenced in a study of cytomegalovirus exposure and HLA in healthy donors. Remarks on this clone: Antigen specificity is unknown.

Use of 60 Vbeta and 13 Jbeta primers characterized the PCR. Only in-frame clones appear in the TCRdb table, and some are missing; sequencing was by immunoSEQ multiplex PCR. The repertoire holds approximately 190,000 clones, with 77% as singletons. CDR3 length: 12 residues. Trimming took 1 base from V and 7 from J, leaving 8 bases between them. Germline V gene data show CDR1 as SGHKS and CDR2 as YYEKEE (reference sequence). Whole-study findings and limits: In an earlier analysis, productive rearrangement rates for most beta V segments clustered near 87% or 30%. In a later analysis, donors in an Asian-associated ancestry cluster reportedly had fewer N-insertions in productive TCRs than the cohort mean.

The sequenced material came from PBMCs. The gene calls are TRBV5-5 and TRBJ1-2; D is unclear. The TCR was taken from a woman in her twenties or thirties in good health and CMV-seropositive. The CDR3 DNA is TGTGCCAGCAGCTTGTCCCGGGTTGGCTACACCTTC. It yields the protein CASSLSRVGYTF.